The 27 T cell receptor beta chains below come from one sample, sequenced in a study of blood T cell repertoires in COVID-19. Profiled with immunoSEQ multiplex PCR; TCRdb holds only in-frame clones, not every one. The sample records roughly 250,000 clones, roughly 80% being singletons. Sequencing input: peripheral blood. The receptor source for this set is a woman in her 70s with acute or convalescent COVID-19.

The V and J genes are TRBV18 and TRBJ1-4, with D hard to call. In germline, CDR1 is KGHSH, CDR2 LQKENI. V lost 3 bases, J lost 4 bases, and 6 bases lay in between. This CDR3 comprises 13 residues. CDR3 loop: CASSPRHNEKLFF. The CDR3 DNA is TGTGCCAGCTCACCGCGTCATAATGAAAAACTGTTTTTT. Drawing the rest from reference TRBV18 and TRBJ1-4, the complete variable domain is NAGVMQNPRHLVRRRGQEARLRCSPMKGHSHVYWYRQLPEEGLKFMVYLQKENIIDESGMPKERFSAEFPKEGPSILRIQQVVRGDSAAYFCASSPRHNEKLFFGSGTQLSVL.

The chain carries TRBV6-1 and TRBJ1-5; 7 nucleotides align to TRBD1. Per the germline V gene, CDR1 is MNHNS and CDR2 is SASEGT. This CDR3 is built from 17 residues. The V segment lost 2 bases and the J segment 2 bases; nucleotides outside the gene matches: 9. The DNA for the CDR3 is TGTGCCAGCAGTGAAACCCGACAGGGACGAGGCAATCAGCCCCAGCATTTT. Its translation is CASSETRQGRGNQPQHF.

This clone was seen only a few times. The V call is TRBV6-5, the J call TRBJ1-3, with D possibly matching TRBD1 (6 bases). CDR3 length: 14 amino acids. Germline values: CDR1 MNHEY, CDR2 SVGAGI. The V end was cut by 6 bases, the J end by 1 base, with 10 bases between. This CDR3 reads CASRQGFSGNTIYF. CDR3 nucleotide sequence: TGTGCCAGCAGACAGGGTTTTTCTGGAAACACCATATATTTT.

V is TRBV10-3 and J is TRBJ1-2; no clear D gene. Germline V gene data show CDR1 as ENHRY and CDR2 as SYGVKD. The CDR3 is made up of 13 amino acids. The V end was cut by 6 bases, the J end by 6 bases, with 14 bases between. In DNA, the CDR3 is TGTGCCATCAGGATAGACGGAGTGGATGGCTACACCTTC. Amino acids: CAIRIDGVDGYTF.

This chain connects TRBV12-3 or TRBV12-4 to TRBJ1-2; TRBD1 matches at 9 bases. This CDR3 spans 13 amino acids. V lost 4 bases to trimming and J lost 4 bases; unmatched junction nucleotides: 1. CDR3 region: CASSWTGVYGYTF. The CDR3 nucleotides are TGTGCCAGCAGTTGGACAGGGGTCTATGGCTACACCTTC.

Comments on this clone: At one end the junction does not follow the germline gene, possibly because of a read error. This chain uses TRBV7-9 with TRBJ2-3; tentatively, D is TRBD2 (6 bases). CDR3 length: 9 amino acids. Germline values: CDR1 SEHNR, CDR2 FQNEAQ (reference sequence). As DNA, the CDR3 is TGTGCCAGCAGCCCCCGGGACTTCTTT. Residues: CASSPRDFF.

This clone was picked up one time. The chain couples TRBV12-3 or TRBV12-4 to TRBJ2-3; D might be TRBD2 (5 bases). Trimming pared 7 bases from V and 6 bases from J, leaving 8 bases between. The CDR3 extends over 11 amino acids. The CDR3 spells CASTLADTQYF. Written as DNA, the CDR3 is TGTGCCAGCACCCTAGCTGATACGCAGTATTTT.

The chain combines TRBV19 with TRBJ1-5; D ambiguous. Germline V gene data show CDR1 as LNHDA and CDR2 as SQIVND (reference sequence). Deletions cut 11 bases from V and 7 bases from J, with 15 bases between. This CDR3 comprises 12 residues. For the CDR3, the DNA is TGTGCCTCCGGTGGTTTAAAACAGCCCCAGCATTTT. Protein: CASGGLKQPQHF.

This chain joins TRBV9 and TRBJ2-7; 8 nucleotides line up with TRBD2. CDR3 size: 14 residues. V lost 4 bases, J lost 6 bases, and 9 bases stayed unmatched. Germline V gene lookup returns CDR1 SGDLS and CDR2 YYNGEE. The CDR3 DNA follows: TGTGCCAGCAGCTTCGGGGGGGGCCCCGGCGAGCAGTACTTC. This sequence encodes CASSFGGGPGEQYF.

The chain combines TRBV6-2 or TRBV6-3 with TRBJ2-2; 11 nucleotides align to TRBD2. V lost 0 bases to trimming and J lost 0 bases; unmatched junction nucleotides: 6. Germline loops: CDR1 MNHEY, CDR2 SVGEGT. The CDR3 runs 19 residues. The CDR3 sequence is CASSYSTLAGVTNTGELFF. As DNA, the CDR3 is TGTGCCAGCAGTTACTCGACACTAGCGGGGGTTACGAACACCGGGGAGCTGTTTTTT.

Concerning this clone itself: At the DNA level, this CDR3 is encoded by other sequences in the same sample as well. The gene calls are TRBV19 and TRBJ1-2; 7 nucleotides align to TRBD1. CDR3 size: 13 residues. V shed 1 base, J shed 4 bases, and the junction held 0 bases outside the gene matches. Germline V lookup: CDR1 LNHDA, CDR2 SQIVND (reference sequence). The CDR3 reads CASSIGQGYGYTF. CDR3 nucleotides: TGTGCCAGTAGTATAGGACAGGGCTATGGCTACACCTTC. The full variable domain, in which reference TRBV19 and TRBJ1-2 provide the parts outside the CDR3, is DGGITQSPKYLFRKEGQNVTLSCEQNLNHDAMYWYRQDPGQGLRLIYYSQIVNDFQKGDIAEGYSVSREKKESFPLTVTSAQKNPTAFYLCASSIGQGYGYTFGSGTRLTVV.

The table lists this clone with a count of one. CDR3 DNA sequence: TGTGCCGCTAGGACAGGGGCGAATAGCAATCAGCCCCAGCATTTT. It is translated as CAARTGANSNQPQHF. This chain joins TRBV19 and TRBJ1-5; 9 bases agree with TRBD1. Germline-derived CDR1 and CDR2 are LNHDA and SQIVND (reference sequence). The CDR3 sequence is 15 residues long. V dropped 11 bases and J dropped 0; count of bases not matched to a gene: 8.

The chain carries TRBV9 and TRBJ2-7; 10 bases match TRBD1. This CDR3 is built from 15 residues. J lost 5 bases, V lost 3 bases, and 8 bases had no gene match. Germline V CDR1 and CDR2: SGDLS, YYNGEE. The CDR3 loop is CASSAGTGVFHEQYF. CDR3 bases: TGTGCCAGCAGCGCCGGGACAGGGGTATTCCACGAGCAGTACTTC.

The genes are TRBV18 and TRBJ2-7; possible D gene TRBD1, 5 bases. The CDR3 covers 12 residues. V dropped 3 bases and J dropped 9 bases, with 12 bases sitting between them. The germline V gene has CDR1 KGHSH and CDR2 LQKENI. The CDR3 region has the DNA TGTGCCAGCTCACCGAACGTGGGGCCGCAGTACTTC. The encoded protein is CASSPNVGPQYF.

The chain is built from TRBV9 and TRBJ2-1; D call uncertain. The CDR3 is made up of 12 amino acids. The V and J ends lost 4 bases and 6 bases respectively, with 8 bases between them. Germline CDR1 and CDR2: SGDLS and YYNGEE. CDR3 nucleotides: TGTGCCAGCAGCTTCAGAAGCAATGAGCAGTTCTTC. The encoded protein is CASSFRSNEQFF.

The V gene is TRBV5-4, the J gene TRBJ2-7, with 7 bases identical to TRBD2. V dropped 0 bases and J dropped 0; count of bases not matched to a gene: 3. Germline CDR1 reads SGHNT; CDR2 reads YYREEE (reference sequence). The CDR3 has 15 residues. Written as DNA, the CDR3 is TGTGCCAGCAGCTTGGGCGGGGGAAGCTCCTACGAGCAGTACTTC. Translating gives CASSLGGGSSYEQYF.

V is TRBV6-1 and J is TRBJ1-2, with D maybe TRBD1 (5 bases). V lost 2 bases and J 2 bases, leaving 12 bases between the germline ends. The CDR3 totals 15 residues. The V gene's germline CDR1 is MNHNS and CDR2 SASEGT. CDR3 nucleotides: TGTGCCAGCAGTGAAAGTGGGGCAGCCAACTATGGCTACACCTTC. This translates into CASSESGAANYGYTF.

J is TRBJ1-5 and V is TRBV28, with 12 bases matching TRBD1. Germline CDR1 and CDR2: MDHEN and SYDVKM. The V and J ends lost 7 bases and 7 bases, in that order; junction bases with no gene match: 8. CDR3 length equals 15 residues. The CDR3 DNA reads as TGTGCCAGCAAACCGGGGACAGGGGGCGAACAGCCCCAGCATTTT. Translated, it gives CASKPGTGGEQPQHF.

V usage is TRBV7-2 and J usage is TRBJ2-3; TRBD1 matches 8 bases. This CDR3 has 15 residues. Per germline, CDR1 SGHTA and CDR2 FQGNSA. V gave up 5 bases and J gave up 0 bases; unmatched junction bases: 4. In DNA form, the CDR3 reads TGTGCCAGCAGCAACCGGGACAGGAGCACAGATACGCAGTATTTT. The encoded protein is CASSNRDRSTDTQYF.

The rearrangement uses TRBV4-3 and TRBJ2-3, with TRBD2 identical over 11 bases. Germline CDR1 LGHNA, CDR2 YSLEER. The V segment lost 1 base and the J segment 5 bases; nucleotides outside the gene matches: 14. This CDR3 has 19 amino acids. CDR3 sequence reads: CASSQGLRVVAGGRDTQYF. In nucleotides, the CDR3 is TGCGCCAGCAGCCAAGGTCTAAGAGTGGTAGCGGGGGGGCGAGATACGCAGTATTTT.

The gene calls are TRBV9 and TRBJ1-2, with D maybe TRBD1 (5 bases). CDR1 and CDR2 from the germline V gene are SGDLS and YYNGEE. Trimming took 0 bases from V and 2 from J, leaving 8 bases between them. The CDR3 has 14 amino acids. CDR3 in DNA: TGTGCCAGCAGCGTAGAGGCAGGGAACTATGGCTACACCTTC. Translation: CASSVEAGNYGYTF. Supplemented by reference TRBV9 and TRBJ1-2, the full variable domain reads DSGVTQTPKHLITATGQRVTLRCSPRSGDLSVYWYQQSLDQGLQFLIQYYNGEERAKGNILERFSAQQFPDLHSELNLSSLELGDSALYFCASSVEAGNYGYTFGSGTRLTVV.

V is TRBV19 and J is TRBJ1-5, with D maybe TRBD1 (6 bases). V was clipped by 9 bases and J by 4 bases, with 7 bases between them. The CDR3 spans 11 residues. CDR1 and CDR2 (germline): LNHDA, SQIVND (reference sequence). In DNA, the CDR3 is TGTGCCAGCGACAGGAATCAGCCCCAGCATTTT. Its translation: CASDRNQPQHF.

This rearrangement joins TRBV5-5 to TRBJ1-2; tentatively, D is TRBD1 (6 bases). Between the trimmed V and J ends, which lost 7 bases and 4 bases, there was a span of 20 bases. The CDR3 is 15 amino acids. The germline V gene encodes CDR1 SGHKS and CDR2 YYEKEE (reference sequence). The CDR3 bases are TGTGCCAGCGCTCCGGACAGCTATCCCTCCTATGGCTACACCTTC. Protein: CASAPDSYPSYGYTF. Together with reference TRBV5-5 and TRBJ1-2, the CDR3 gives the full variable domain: DAGVTQSPTHLIKTRGQQVTLRCSPISGHKSVSWYQQVLGQGPQFIFQYYEKEERGRGNFPDRFSARQFPNYSSELNVNALLLGDSALYLCASAPDSYPSYGYTFGSGTRLTVV.

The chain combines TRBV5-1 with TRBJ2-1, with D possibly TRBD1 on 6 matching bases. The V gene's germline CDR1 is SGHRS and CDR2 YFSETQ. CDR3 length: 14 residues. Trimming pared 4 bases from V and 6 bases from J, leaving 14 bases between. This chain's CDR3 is CASSAGQQGNEQFF. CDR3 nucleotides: TGCGCCAGCAGCGCTGGACAGCAGGGCAATGAGCAGTTCTTC.

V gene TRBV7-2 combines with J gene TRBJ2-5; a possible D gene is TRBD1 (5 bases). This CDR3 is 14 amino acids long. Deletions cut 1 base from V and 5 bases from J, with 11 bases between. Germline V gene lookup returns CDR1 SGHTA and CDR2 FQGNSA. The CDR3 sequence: CASSLVAGRETQYF. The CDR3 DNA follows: TGTGCCAGCAGCTTAGTGGCAGGGCGGGAGACCCAGTACTTC.

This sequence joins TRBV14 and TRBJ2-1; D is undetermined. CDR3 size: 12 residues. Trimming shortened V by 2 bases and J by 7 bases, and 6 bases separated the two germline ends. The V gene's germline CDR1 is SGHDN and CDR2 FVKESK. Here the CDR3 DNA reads TGTGCCAGCAGCCAATTCGGGAATGAGCAGTTCTTC. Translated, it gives CASSQFGNEQFF.

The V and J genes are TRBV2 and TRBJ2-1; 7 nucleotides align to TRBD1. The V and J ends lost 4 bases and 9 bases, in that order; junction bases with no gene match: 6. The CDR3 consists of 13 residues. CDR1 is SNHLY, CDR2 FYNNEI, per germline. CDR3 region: CASSAIRDSEQFF. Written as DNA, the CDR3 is TGTGCCAGCAGTGCTATTAGGGACAGTGAGCAGTTCTTC. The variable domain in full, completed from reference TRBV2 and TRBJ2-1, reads EPEVTQTPSHQVTQMGQEVILRCVPISNHLYFYWYRQILGQKVEFLVSFYNNEISEKSEIFDDQFSVERPDGSNFTLKIRSTKLEDSAMYFCASSAIRDSEQFFGPGTRLTVL.